The sequence of this T cell receptor (beta chain) was determined in a study of cytomegalovirus exposure and HLA in healthy donors. The PCR ran on 60 Vbeta and 13 Jbeta primers. The data were produced by immunoSEQ multiplex PCR, yet TCRdb's version contains in-frame clones alone and is incomplete. The sample has some 120,000 clones; approximately 78% are singletons. The study, taken as a whole, reports: What a later analysis showed was that several of the most significant clusters appeared linked to common viral pathogens.

Comments on this clone: What it recognizes is unknown.

The CDR3 runs to 13 residues. Germline values: CDR1 MNHNS, CDR2 SASEGT. V was trimmed by 6 bases and J by 2 bases, leaving 10 bases between them. The chain links TRBV6-1 to TRBJ1-1, with a tentative D call TRBD1 (6 bases). What was sequenced was PBMCs. The TCR was taken from a woman aged 40 to 50 in good health and CMV-seronegative. CDR3 DNA sequence: TGTGCCAGCAGCTCAGGGGTCAACACTGAAGCTTTCTTT. It specifies CASSSGVNTEAFF.